The entry that follows covers one TCR beta chain sequence. The junction differs from germline at one of its ends, possibly a read error. Every participating donor contributed about 10 milliliters of peripheral blood through a draw. This sample stems from a study of blood T cells in healthy people across ages. This CDR3 spans 15 amino acids. The germline CDR1 and CDR2 sequences are DFQATT and SNEGSKA (reference sequence). Primed by a sample-barcoded 5' primer and a J-beta primer mix, a second PCR proceeded for roughly 6 to 12 cycles. TCRdb re-derived calls from the 5' RACE reads in MiXCR, one entry per CDR3 protein. The data show 600,000 to 850,000 distinct CDR3 sequences, 40% to 45% seen once.

The sequencing sample was made of blood. The chain links TRBV20-1 to TRBJ2-5; the D gene is possibly TRBD2 (6 bases). The source of this sequence is a woman aged 55-75 years in good health. The CDR3 DNA follows: TGCAGTGCTAGTATCCCGGGAGCCTACCAGGAGACCCAGTACTTC. It is translated as CSASIPGAYQETQYF.